This TCR beta chain was captured in a study of beta chain features in type 1 diabetes. This CDR3 spans 16 amino acids. Germline values: CDR1 LNHNV, CDR2 YYDKDF (reference sequence). V was cut by 4 bases and J by 0 bases, with 15 bases left in between. Study conclusions and caveats: Moderately but significantly shorter TCRB CDR3s were found in Type 1 diabetes patients in all four CD4+ subsets.

What was sequenced were expressed TCRB transcripts, since all of the isolated RNA had been reverse transcribed. About 3.57 million reads were obtained on average from naive, central memory and regulatory T cell samples. TCRdb keeps only in-frame clones here, not all; method: immunoSEQ multiplex PCR. Among about 230,000 clones listed, roughly 17% were seen once. The sample holds a few counts of this clone. Its specificity is not known. The V and J genes are TRBV15 and TRBJ1-2, with a tentative D call TRBD1 (5 bases). The sample comprised naive CD4+ T cells from blood. This TCR was recovered from a man younger than 40 with type 1 diabetes. The CDR3 region has the DNA TGTGCCACCAGCACCTCCGGCGGGGGGGCTAACTATGGCTACACCTTC. It codes for CATSTSGGGANYGYTF.